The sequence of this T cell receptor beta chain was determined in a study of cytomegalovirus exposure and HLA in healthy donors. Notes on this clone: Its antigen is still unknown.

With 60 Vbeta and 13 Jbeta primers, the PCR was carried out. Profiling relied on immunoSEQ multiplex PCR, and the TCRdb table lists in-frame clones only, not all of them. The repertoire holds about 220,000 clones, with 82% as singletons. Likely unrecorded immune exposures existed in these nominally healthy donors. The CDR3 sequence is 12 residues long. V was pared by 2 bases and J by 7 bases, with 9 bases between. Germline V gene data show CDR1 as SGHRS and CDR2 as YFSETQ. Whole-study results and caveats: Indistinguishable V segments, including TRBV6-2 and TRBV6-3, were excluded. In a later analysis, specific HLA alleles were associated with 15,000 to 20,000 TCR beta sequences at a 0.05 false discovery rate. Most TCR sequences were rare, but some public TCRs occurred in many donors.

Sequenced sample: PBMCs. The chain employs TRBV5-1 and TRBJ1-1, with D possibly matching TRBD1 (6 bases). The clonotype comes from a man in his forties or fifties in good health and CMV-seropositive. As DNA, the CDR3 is TGCGCCAGCAGCTTAGGACAGCTTGAAGCTTTCTTT. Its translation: CASSLGQLEAFF.